This T cell receptor (beta chain) appears in the sequencing data of a study of cytomegalovirus exposure and HLA in healthy donors. Study summary: Out of about 360 genotyped donors, about 81% belonged to the Caucasian-associated ancestry cluster.

Study-level results: Earlier results showed most TCR beta V segments being productive about 90% or about 30% of the time. The study found most TCR sequences rare, yet found some public TCRs in many donors. As confirmed in vitro, three CMV-associated chains were specific for CMV antigens.

With regard to this clone: Its antigen is currently unknown.

PCR primers comprised 60 Vbeta and 13 Jbeta primers. The data were produced by immunoSEQ multiplex PCR, yet TCRdb's version contains in-frame clones alone and is incomplete. The table lists around 180,000 clones, more than 80% of them singletons. The origin of this receptor is a male donor in good health and CMV-seronegative. Sequenced: PBMCs.

CDR3 in DNA: TGTGCCAGCAGCGGGCCGACAGGGGGCACCGGGGAGCTGTTTTTT. It is translated as CASSGPTGGTGELFF. The chain employs TRBV9 and TRBJ2-2; the match to TRBD1 covers 9 bases. This CDR3 is built from 15 residues. CDR1 and CDR2 from the germline V gene are SGDLS and YYNGEE. After removal of 3 bases from V and 4 bases from J, the junction contained 4 bases not matched to a gene.